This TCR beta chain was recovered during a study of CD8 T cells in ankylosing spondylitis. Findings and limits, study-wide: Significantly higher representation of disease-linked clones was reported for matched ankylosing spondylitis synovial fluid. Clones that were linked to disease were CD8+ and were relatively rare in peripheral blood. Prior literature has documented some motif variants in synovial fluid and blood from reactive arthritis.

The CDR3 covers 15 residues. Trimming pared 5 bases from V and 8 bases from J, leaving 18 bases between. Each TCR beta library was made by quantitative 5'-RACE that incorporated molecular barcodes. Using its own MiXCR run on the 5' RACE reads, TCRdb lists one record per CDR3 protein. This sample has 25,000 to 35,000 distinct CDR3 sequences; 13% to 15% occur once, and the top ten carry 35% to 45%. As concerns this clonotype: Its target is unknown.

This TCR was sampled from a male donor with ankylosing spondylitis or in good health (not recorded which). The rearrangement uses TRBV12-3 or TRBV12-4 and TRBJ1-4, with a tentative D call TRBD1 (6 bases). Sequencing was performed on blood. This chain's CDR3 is CASSPRTERKEKLFF. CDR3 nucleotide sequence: TGTGCCAGCAGTCCCCGGACAGAGAGGAAAGAAAAACTGTTTTTT.